The rows below give T cell receptor beta chains drawn from one sample of a study of vaccination effects on CD4 cells after COVID-19. Their recognized antigens are unknown. Only in-frame clones appear in the TCRdb table, and some are missing; sequencing was by immunoSEQ multiplex PCR. The profile covers around 70,000 clones, with roughly four fifths appearing a single time and around 2.1% taken by the ten largest. The sequencing here drew on CD4+ T cells from PBMCs cultured without peptide, taken before COVID-19 vaccination. These receptors all come from a human donor who received a COVID-19 vaccine. The CDR3 runs from the conserved cysteine through the conserved F or W. The order of the fields is V gene, J gene, clone size, D gene, CDR3 protein, CDR3 DNA. A D gene is named only where the DNA matches it firmly. Clone size is given for some rows only: seen once, a few or many times, or a class if the clone is expanded.

v_gene: TRBV19; j_gene: TRBJ1-2; abundance: NA; d_gene: TRBD1; CDR3aa: CASSTERTGGGNYGYTF; CDR3nt: TGTGCCAGTAGTACCGAGAGGACAGGTGGCGGTAACTATGGCTACACCTTC
v_gene: TRBV5-6; j_gene: TRBJ1-5; abundance: NA; d_gene: NA; CDR3aa: CASSSSTGLNQPQHF; CDR3nt: TGTGCCAGCAGCTCCTCGACAGGTTTAAATCAGCCCCAGCATTTT
v_gene: TRBV5-5; j_gene: TRBJ2-5; abundance: NA; d_gene: NA; CDR3aa: CASSVSPSRVAGETQYF; CDR3nt: TGTGCCAGCAGCGTTTCTCCGTCTCGGGTCGCGGGAGAGACCCAGTACTTC
v_gene: TRBV4-2; j_gene: TRBJ1-5; abundance: NA; d_gene: NA; CDR3aa: CASSQDYGNYQPQHF; CDR3nt: TGTGCCAGCAGCCAAGATTACGGCAATTATCAGCCCCAGCATTTT
v_gene: TRBV7-2; j_gene: TRBJ2-1; abundance: NA; d_gene: TRBD2; CDR3aa: CASRFSSGGATGEQFF; CDR3nt: TGTGCCAGCAGATTTTCTAGCGGGGGGGCCACGGGAGAGCAGTTCTTC
v_gene: TRBV28; j_gene: TRBJ1-5; abundance: once; d_gene: NA; CDR3aa: CASSSQGRGGNQPQHF; CDR3nt: TGTGCCAGCAGTTCCCAGGGCAGGGGAGGCAATCAGCCCCAGCATTTT
v_gene: TRBV9; j_gene: TRBJ1-4; abundance: NA; d_gene: NA; CDR3aa: CASSSLGLGEKLFF; CDR3nt: TGTGCCAGCAGCTCACTTGGGCTAGGTGAAAAACTGTTTTTT
v_gene: TRBV11-1; j_gene: TRBJ2-1; abundance: NA; d_gene: NA; CDR3aa: CASSLGLNNEQFF; CDR3nt: TGTGCCAGCAGCTTAGGTTTAAACAATGAGCAGTTCTTC
v_gene: TRBV3-1/TRBV3-2; j_gene: TRBJ2-1; abundance: NA; d_gene: NA; CDR3aa: CASSQGQAGNEQFF; CDR3nt: TGTGCCAGCAGCCAAGGACAGGCTGGGAATGAGCAGTTCTTC
v_gene: TRBV19; j_gene: TRBJ2-2; abundance: NA; d_gene: TRBD2; CDR3aa: CASSLAGGTGELFF; CDR3nt: TGTGCCAGTAGTTTAGCGGGGGGAACCGGGGAGCTGTTTTTT
v_gene: TRBV6-1; j_gene: TRBJ2-3; abundance: NA; d_gene: NA; CDR3aa: CASSEVDRSTDTQYF; CDR3nt: TGTGCCAGCAGTGAGGTAGACAGAAGCACAGATACGCAGTATTTT
v_gene: TRBV5-1; j_gene: TRBJ1-3; abundance: NA; d_gene: NA; CDR3aa: CASSLGPSGAGNTIYF; CDR3nt: TGCGCCAGCAGCTTGGGGCCCTCAGGGGCTGGAAACACCATATATTTT
v_gene: TRBV19; j_gene: TRBJ1-4; abundance: NA; d_gene: TRBD1; CDR3aa: CASYHPGTGDEKLFF; CDR3nt: TGTGCCAGCTACCACCCCGGGACAGGGGATGAAAAACTGTTTTTT
v_gene: TRBV4-1; j_gene: TRBJ1-6; abundance: NA; d_gene: NA; CDR3aa: CASSQVWLSNSPLHF; CDR3nt: TGCGCCAGCAGCCAAGTGTGGCTAAGTAATTCACCCCTCCACTTT
v_gene: TRBV24-1; j_gene: TRBJ2-5; abundance: NA; d_gene: TRBD2; CDR3aa: CATSDYSGNIQETQYF; CDR3nt: TGTGCCACCAGTGATTATAGCGGGAACATCCAAGAGACCCAGTACTTC
v_gene: TRBV9; j_gene: TRBJ2-6; abundance: NA; d_gene: NA; CDR3aa: CASSVIAGANVLTF; CDR3nt: TGTGCCAGCAGCGTAATTGCTGGGGCCAACGTCCTGACTTTC
v_gene: TRBV5-4; j_gene: TRBJ2-5; abundance: NA; d_gene: NA; CDR3aa: CASSSDRKETQYF; CDR3nt: TGTGCCAGCAGCTCAGACAGAAAAGAGACCCAGTACTTC
v_gene: TRBV29-1; j_gene: TRBJ2-1; abundance: NA; d_gene: NA; CDR3aa: CSVARQALNEQFF; CDR3nt: TGCAGCGTTGCTCGCCAGGCTCTCAATGAGCAGTTCTTC